This TCR beta chain was captured in a study of Graves' ophthalmopathy and Graves' hyperthyroidism. Turning to the study itself: Stable hyperthyroidism referred to disease that showed no ophthalmopathy within 18 months of follow-up.

Findings of the study overall: Most thyroid-expanded clonotypes exceeding 0.001 frequency were also found in blood. In predicting ophthalmopathy progression, the model reached around 66% sensitivity and around 72% specificity.

This clonotype was seen only a few times. Its antigen is not identified. The CDR3 is 16 residues long. The germline V gene has CDR1 SGHTA and CDR2 FQGNSA. The V end was cut by 5 bases, the J end by 5 bases, with 21 bases between. RNA transcripts provided the template for amplifying TCR beta CDR3 regions. First-round RT-PCR used HTBI primers; second-round multiplex PCR followed. In TCRdb, the multiplex PCR reads were re-called with MiXCR into one record per CDR3 protein. The table records 900,000 to 1,200,000 distinct CDR3 sequences, approximately 35% of them present only once. The V gene is TRBV7-2, the J gene TRBJ2-5; possible D gene TRBD1, 6 bases. The receptor was derived from an adult man with Graves' hyperthyroidism. What was sequenced was peripheral blood or thyroid tissue (not recorded which). In nucleotides, the CDR3 is TGTGCCAGCAGCGCCAACGAGAAGGGGGTCGGCGAGACCCAGTACTTC. Its translation: CASSANEKGVGETQYF.